This T cell receptor (beta chain) was recovered during a study of T-cell memory formation after mild COVID-19. The wider study: For the most part, TCR clusters were specific to one donor. The study, taken as a whole, reports: Pre-infection memory showed some responding clones, and this suggested that cross-reactive memory joined. Shrinking CD4+ clones resided mostly in CM and EM, and CD8+ ones in EMRA.

The authors produced TCR alpha and TCR beta cDNA libraries with sample barcodes and UMIs by 5'RACE using constant-segment primers. A single record per CDR3 protein comes from TCRdb applying MiXCR to the 5' RACE reads. Altogether approximately 180,000 distinct CDR3 sequences are present, 15% to 20% being singletons, with the ten largest covering under 2.5%. Trimming shortened V by 4 bases and J by 5 bases, and 14 bases separated the two germline ends. Germline V gene sequence: CDR1 SQVTM, CDR2 ANQGSEA. The CDR3 loop spans 13 amino acids. This clonotype was observed a handful of times. As yet, its antigen is unknown.

The genes are TRBV29-1 and TRBJ1-1; possibly TRBD1 for D (6 bases). The TCR sequence derives from an adult woman who had mild COVID-19 (a few samples of this study predate the infection). Cell type and time point are not known. The specimen sequenced was PBMCs or a T cell subset sorted from them (not recorded which). The CDR3 loop reads CSVGDRRGTEAFF. CDR3 nucleotide sequence: TGCAGCGTTGGTGACAGGAGAGGGACTGAAGCTTTCTTT.